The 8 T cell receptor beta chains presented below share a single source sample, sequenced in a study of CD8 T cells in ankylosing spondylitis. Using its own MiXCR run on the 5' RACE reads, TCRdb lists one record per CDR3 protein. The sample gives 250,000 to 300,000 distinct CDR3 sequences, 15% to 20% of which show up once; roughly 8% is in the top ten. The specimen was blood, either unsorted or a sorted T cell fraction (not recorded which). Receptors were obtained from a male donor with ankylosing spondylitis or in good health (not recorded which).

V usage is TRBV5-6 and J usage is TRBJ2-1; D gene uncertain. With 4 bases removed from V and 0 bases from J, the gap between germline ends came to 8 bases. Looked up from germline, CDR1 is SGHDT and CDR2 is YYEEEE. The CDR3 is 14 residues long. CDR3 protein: CASSTESSYNEQFF. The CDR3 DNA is TGTGCCAGCAGCACCGAGAGCTCCTACAATGAGCAGTTCTTC.

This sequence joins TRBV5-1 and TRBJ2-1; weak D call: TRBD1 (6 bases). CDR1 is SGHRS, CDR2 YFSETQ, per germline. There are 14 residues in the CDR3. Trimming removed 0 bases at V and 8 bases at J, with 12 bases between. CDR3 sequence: CASSLDTGTHEQFF. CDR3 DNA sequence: TGCGCCAGCAGCTTGGATACAGGGACGCATGAGCAGTTCTTC.

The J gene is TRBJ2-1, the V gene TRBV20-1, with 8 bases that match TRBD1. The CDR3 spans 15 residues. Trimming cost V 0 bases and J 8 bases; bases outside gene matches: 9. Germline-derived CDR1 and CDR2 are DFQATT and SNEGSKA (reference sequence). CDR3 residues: CSARDRRQGTHEQFF. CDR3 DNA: TGCAGTGCTAGAGATAGGAGACAGGGGACGCATGAGCAGTTCTTC.

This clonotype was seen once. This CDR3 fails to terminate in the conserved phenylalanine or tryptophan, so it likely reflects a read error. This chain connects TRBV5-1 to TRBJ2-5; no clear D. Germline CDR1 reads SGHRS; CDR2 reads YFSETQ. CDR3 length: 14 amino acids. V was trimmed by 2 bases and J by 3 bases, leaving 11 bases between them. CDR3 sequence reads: CASSLSVLEETQYL. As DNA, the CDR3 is TGCGCCAGCAGCTTATCGGTACTTGAAGAGACCCAGTACCTC.

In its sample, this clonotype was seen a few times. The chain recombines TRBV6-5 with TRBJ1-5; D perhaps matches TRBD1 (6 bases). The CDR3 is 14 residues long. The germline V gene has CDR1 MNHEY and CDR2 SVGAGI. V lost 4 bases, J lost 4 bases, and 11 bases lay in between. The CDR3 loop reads CASSFPGANQPQHF. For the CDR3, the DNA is TGTGCCAGCAGTTTCCCAGGGGCGAATCAGCCCCAGCATTTT.

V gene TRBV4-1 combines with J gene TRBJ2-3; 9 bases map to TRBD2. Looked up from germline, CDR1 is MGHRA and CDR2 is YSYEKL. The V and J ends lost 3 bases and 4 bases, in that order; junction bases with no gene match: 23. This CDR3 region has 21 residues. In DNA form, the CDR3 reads TGCGCCAGCAGCCAGGAAAGATCCGGATCTTCGAGCGGGGGGTCGGCAGATACGCAGTATTTT. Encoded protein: CASSQERSGSSSGGSADTQYF.

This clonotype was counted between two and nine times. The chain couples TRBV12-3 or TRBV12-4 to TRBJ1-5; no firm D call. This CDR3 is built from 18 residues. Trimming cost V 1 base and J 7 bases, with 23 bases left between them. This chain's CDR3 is CASSLEGMTRRNVQPQHF. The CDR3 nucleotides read TGTGCCAGCAGTTTAGAGGGTATGACGCGAAGGAATGTCCAGCCCCAGCATTTT.

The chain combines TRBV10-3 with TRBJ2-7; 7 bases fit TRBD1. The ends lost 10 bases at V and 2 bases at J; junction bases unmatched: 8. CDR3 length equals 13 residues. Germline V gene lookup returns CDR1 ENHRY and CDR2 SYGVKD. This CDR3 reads CATGTAEAYEQYV. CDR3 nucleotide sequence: TGTGCCACGGGGACAGCCGAAGCCTACGAGCAGTACGTC.